This TCR beta chain is drawn from a study of PD-1 blockade in classical Hodgkin lymphoma. As for the study in general: Intravenous delivery of nivolumab at 3 mg/kg to patients occurred every 2 weeks.

Relapse was seen in all patients after autologous stem cell transplantation, and brentuximab vedotin exposure was variable. Findings of the study overall: Complete responders showed a baseline diversity that resembled the diversity of newly diagnosed patients. A reduction in baseline TCR diversity was reportedly seen in newly diagnosed patients relative to healthy donors. Significant TCR diversity gains by C4D1 occurred in CD4+ but not CD8+ cells.

The germline CDR1 and CDR2 sequences are SEHNR and FQNEAQ (reference sequence). CDR3 length: 14 residues. V lost 5 bases, J lost 2 bases, and 12 bases lay in between. This clone was recorded once. The target antigen is unknown. Only in-frame clones appear in the TCRdb table, and some are missing; sequencing was by immunoSEQ multiplex PCR. The data show fewer than 25,000 clones, with roughly 80% seen just once and roughly 8% held by the top ten. The chain has TRBV7-9 and TRBJ2-5; D possibly corresponds to TRBD2 (6 bases). The sample in question was peripheral blood mononuclear cells (PBMCs), obtained before the second cycle of nivolumab. This TCR came from a human donor with classical Hodgkin lymphoma. CDR3: CASSPGLTQETQYF. CDR3 sequence (DNA): TGTGCCAGCAGCCCGGGACTGACGCAAGAGACCCAGTACTTC.